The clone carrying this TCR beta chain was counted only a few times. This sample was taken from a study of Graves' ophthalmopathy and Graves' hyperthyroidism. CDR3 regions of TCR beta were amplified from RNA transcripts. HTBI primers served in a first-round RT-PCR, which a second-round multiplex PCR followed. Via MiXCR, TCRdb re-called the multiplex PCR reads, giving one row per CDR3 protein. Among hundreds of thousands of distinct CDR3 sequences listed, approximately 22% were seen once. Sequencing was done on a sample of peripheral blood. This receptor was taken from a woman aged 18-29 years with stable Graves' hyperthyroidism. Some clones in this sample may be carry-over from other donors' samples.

Here the CDR3 reads CASNQTSGTSYSEQYF. The CDR3 nucleotides are TGTGCCAGCAACCAGACCTCCGGGACTAGCTACTCCGAGCAGTACTTC. The J gene is TRBJ2-7, the V gene TRBV7-3; 9 bases agree with TRBD2. The CDR3 is 16 residues long. Germline V gene data show CDR1 as SGHTA and CDR2 as FQGTGA. The V gene end was trimmed by 7 bases and the J gene end by 6 bases; junction bases not matched to a gene: 16.